This T cell receptor (beta chain) was sequenced during a study of metastatic and nonmetastatic thyroid tumors. This clone was recorded many times. The ends were cut back, 0 bases at V and 6 bases at J, with 14 bases in the middle. The CDR3 sequence is 14 residues long. Germline values: CDR1 SQVTM, CDR2 ANQGSEA. Every patient was untreated before thyroid surgery. TCRdb reanalyzed the PCR reads with MiXCR. Here the sample spans 30,000 to 35,000 clones, around 30% being singletons. The chain carries TRBV29-1 and TRBJ1-2; D is uncertain. Specimen: blood. This receptor was obtained from a female donor with papillary thyroid cancer or a benign thyroid nodule (not recorded which). Some clones in this sample may be carry-over from other donors' samples. The CDR3 DNA follows: TGCAGCGTTGAAGATCGAGTGGGAGGTCATGGCTACACCTTC. It codes for CSVEDRVGGHGYTF.